This is a list of T cell receptor beta chains from one sample in a study of control samples from healthy donors and cancer patients. Measured with immunoSEQ multiplex PCR; TCRdb has only the in-frame clones, and not every one. In the table there are roughly 150,000 clones, around 90% of which are singletons. The material sequenced was blood. These receptors came from a man younger than 30 in good health. Both conserved end residues are part of each CDR3. The order of the fields is D gene, J gene, clone size, V gene, CDR3 DNA, CDR3 protein. The D gene is left open where the match is weak. Size values are once, few and many counts, or a class for expanded clones, and some rows have none.

D: -; J: TRBJ2-3; size: once; V: TRBV6-2/TRBV6-3; DNA: TGTGCCAGCAGTTACCGGGACCGCGGAACTGATACGCAGTATTTT; CDR3: CASSYRDRGTDTQYF
D: -; J: TRBJ2-5; size: -; V: TRBV7-2; DNA: TGTGCCAGCAGCTTAGAGAGAACAGGGGGGGGAGAGACCCAGTACTTC; CDR3: CASSLERTGGGETQYF
D: -; J: TRBJ2-2; size: -; V: TRBV2; DNA: TGTGCCAGTGTGGGGGATAACACCGGGGAGCTGTTTTTT; CDR3: CASVGDNTGELFF
D: -; J: TRBJ1-1; size: -; V: TRBV29-1; DNA: TGCAGCGCGGAACAGGGGAACACTGAAGCTTTCTTT; CDR3: CSAEQGNTEAFF
D: -; J: TRBJ1-2; size: -; V: TRBV9; DNA: TGTGCCAGCAGCGTAGGCCCAGGGGCGGGATATGGCTACACCTTC; CDR3: CASSVGPGAGYGYTF
D: -; J: TRBJ1-2; size: -; V: TRBV19; DNA: TGTGCCAGTAGTACCCTAGGCTCTAACTATGGCTACACCTTC; CDR3: CASSTLGSNYGYTF
D: -; J: TRBJ2-1; size: -; V: TRBV19; DNA: TGTGCCAGTAGTATCGGGCGGAATGAGCAGTTCTTC; CDR3: CASSIGRNEQFF
D: TRBD1; J: TRBJ1-2; size: -; V: TRBV6-6; DNA: TGTGCCAGCAGTTACTCGCCGGGACAGGGTTTGACCTACACCTTC; CDR3: CASSYSPGQGLTYTF
D: TRBD2; J: TRBJ2-5; size: -; V: TRBV15; DNA: TGTGCCACCAGCAGACTAGCGGGGGGGGAGACCCAGTACTTC; CDR3: CATSRLAGGETQYF
D: -; J: TRBJ1-2; size: -; V: TRBV29-1; DNA: TGCAGCGTTGGAGGGAACTATGGCTACACCTTC; CDR3: CSVGGNYGYTF
D: -; J: TRBJ2-7; size: -; V: TRBV7-3; DNA: TGTGCCAGCAGCTTAGGGTTGGGTTACGAGCAGTACTTC; CDR3: CASSLGLGYEQYF
D: TRBD1; J: TRBJ1-1; size: -; V: TRBV6-2/TRBV6-3; DNA: TGTGCCAGCAGTTACTCCTTAAGCTATAGAATGGACAGGGGTAACACTGAAGCTTTCTTT; CDR3: CASSYSLSYRMDRGNTEAFF
D: -; J: TRBJ2-7; size: -; V: TRBV15; DNA: TGTGCCACCAGCAGAGGCCGCGGGCCTGAAACGGGGGAGCAGTACTTC; CDR3: CATSRGRGPETGEQYF
D: -; J: TRBJ2-1; size: -; V: TRBV5-1; DNA: TGCGCCAGCAGCTTGGGAGTGGACAATGAGCAGTTCTTC; CDR3: CASSLGVDNEQFF
D: TRBD1; J: TRBJ2-3; size: -; V: TRBV3-1/TRBV3-2; DNA: TGTGCCAGCAGTCCCGGGACAGGGGGGGCAGATACGCAGTATTTT; CDR3: CASSPGTGGADTQYF
D: -; J: TRBJ2-1; size: -; V: TRBV14; DNA: TGTGCCAGCAGCCGGGCATGGTGGGGTAACTACAATGAGCAGTTCTTC; CDR3: CASSRAWWGNYNEQFF
D: TRBD1; J: TRBJ1-2; size: -; V: TRBV28; DNA: TGTGCCAGCAGCTCCTCGACAGGGTCTATCGGCTACACCTTC; CDR3: CASSSSTGSIGYTF
D: TRBD1; J: TRBJ1-5; size: once; V: TRBV28; DNA: TGTGCCAGCAGTCTACAGGGGGTAAGCAATCAGCCCCAGCATTTT; CDR3: CASSLQGVSNQPQHF
D: -; J: TRBJ1-3; size: once; V: TRBV24-1; DNA: TGTGCCACCGGGTGGAGCTCTGGAAACACCATATATTTT; CDR3: CATGWSSGNTIYF
D: TRBD1; J: TRBJ1-4; size: -; V: TRBV6-2/TRBV6-3; DNA: TGTGCCAGCAGTTTGGCAGGGGGAGTAAAACTGTTTTTT; CDR3: CASSLAGGVKLFF
D: -; J: TRBJ1-1; size: -; V: TRBV16; DNA: TGTGCCAGCAGCCAATCAGGGCGAAGTACTGAAGCTTTCTTT; CDR3: CASSQSGRSTEAFF
D: -; J: TRBJ1-5; size: -; V: TRBV28; DNA: TGTGCCAGCAGTTCTAGACAGCAGCCCCAGCATTTT; CDR3: CASSSRQQPQHF
D: -; J: TRBJ2-5; size: -; V: TRBV7-9; DNA: TGTGCCAGCAGCCTGTTTGGGACCCAGTACTTC; CDR3: CASSLFGTQYF
D: -; J: TRBJ2-7; size: -; V: TRBV19; DNA: TGTGCCAGTAGTATCCCGGGACACTACTACGAGCAGTACTTC; CDR3: CASSIPGHYYEQYF
D: TRBD1; J: TRBJ1-5; size: -; V: TRBV19; DNA: TGTGCCAGTAGTATAGATTGGGCAGGGGGAAGCAATCAGCCCCAGCATTTT; CDR3: CASSIDWAGGSNQPQHF
D: -; J: TRBJ1-2; size: once; V: TRBV10-3; DNA: TGTGCCATCAGTGAGTCACCGGGGGCGGACTATGGCTACACCTTC; CDR3: CAISESPGADYGYTF
D: -; J: TRBJ2-1; size: -; V: TRBV6-5; DNA: TGTGCCAGCAGTTACTTGGATGAGCAGTTCTTC; CDR3: CASSYLDEQFF
D: TRBD1; J: TRBJ2-7; size: -; V: TRBV28; DNA: TGTGCCACCGGGACAGGGTGGCCCGAGCAGTACTTC; CDR3: CATGTGWPEQYF
D: TRBD2; J: TRBJ2-3; size: once; V: TRBV30; DNA: TGTGCCTGGACCACCGAAACTATGGCGGGGGGGGACCGGAGCACAGATACGCAGTATTTT; CDR3: CAWTTETMAGGDRSTDTQYF
D: -; J: TRBJ2-2; size: -; V: TRBV6-5; DNA: TGTGCCACATGGGACCAGAACACCGGGGAGCTGTTTTTT; CDR3: CATWDQNTGELFF
D: -; J: TRBJ2-3; size: few; V: TRBV6-2/TRBV6-3; DNA: TGTGCCAGCAGTTATATTCGGGATACGCAGTATTTT; CDR3: CASSYIRDTQYF
D: TRBD1; J: TRBJ2-1; size: -; V: TRBV7-9; DNA: TGTGCCAGCAGCTTATGGGGACAGGACAATGAGCAGTTCTTC; CDR3: CASSLWGQDNEQFF
D: -; J: TRBJ2-1; size: few; V: TRBV6-4; DNA: TGTGCCAGCAGTGACTCGAGTCTTTCAGACAATGAGCAGTTCTTC; CDR3: CASSDSSLSDNEQFF
D: TRBD1; J: TRBJ1-2; size: -; V: TRBV7-9; DNA: TGTGCCAGCAGCCGGACAGGGGAAGGCTACACCTTC; CDR3: CASSRTGEGYTF
D: -; J: TRBJ1-4; size: -; V: TRBV28; DNA: TGTGCCAGCAGTTCCCCGGGACACAATAATGAAAAACTGTTTTTT; CDR3: CASSSPGHNNEKLFF
D: -; J: TRBJ2-2; size: once; V: TRBV7-8; DNA: TGTGCCAGCAGCCTCCGAAGCCGAAGCGGGGAGCTGTTTTTT; CDR3: CASSLRSRSGELFF
D: TRBD1; J: TRBJ2-1; size: -; V: TRBV18; DNA: TGTGCCAGCTCACCCCGGGACAGGGTGTACAATGAGCAGTTCTTC; CDR3: CASSPRDRVYNEQFF
D: -; J: TRBJ2-1; size: -; V: TRBV7-2; DNA: TGTGCCAGCAGCTTAGCGACGAGGGTTTACAATGAGCAGTTCTTC; CDR3: CASSLATRVYNEQFF
D: TRBD2; J: TRBJ2-3; size: -; V: TRBV6-2/TRBV6-3; DNA: TGTGCCAGCAGTTACTCGATACTAGCGAGCACAGATACGCAGTATTTT; CDR3: CASSYSILASTDTQYF
D: TRBD1; J: TRBJ2-6; size: once; V: TRBV19; DNA: TGTGCCACGCGGGACAGGGTGTTTGCTGGGGCCAACGTCCTGACTTTC; CDR3: CATRDRVFAGANVLTF
D: -; J: TRBJ2-6; size: -; V: TRBV7-9; DNA: TGTGCCAGCAGCACCTCGCTCGGGCAGGTTTCCTTCTCTGGGGCCAACGTCCTGACTTTC; CDR3: CASSTSLGQVSFSGANVLTF
D: -; J: TRBJ1-3; size: -; V: TRBV29-1; DNA: TGCAGCGCCCGTAGGGAGGGTGGAAACACCATATATTTT; CDR3: CSARREGGNTIYF
D: TRBD2; J: TRBJ2-1; size: -; V: TRBV7-6; DNA: TGTGCCAGCAGTCAATATATGGGCGGGGGGAGCTCCTACAATGAGCAGTTCTTC; CDR3: CASSQYMGGGSSYNEQFF
D: TRBD1; J: TRBJ2-3; size: -; V: TRBV24-1; DNA: TGTGCCACCAGTGATTCGGACAGGGGCAGCACAGATACGCAGTATTTT; CDR3: CATSDSDRGSTDTQYF
D: TRBD1; J: TRBJ2-5; size: -; V: TRBV5-5; DNA: TGTGCCAGCAGCTCCGACAGGGGAATACAAGAGACCCAGTACTTC; CDR3: CASSSDRGIQETQYF